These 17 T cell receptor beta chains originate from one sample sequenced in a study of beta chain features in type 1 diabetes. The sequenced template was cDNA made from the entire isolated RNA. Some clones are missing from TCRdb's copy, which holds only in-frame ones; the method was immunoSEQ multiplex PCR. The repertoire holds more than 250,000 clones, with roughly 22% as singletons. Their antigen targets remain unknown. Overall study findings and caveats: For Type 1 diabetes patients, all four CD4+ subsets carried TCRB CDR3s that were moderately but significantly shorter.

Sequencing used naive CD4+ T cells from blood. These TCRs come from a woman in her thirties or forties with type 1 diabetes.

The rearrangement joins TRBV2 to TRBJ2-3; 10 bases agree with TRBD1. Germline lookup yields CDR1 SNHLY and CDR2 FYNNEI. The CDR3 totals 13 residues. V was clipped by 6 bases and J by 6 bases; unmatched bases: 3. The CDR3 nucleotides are TGTGCCAGCAGAGACAGGGGGCCCGATACGCAGTATTTT. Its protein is CASRDRGPDTQYF.

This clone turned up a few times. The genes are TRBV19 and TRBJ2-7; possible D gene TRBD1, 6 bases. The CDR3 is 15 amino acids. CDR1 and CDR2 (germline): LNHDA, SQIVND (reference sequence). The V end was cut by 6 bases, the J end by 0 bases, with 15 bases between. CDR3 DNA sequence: TGTGCCAGTAGGTCCGGGACAAGTGACTCCTACGAGCAGTACTTC. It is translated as CASRSGTSDSYEQYF.

The CDR3 DNA reads as TGTGCCAGCAGCTTAAAGGGGCAGGGGACAGATACGCAGTATTTT. This translates into CASSLKGQGTDTQYF. The chain has TRBV7-3 and TRBJ2-3; D might be TRBD1 (6 bases). CDR3 length: 15 residues. With 1 base removed from V and 3 bases from J, the gap between germline ends came to 11 bases. In germline, CDR1 is SGHTA, CDR2 FQGTGA.

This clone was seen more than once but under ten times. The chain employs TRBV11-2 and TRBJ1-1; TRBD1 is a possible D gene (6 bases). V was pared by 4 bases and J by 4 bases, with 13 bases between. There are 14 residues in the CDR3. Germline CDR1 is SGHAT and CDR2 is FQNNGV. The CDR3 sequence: CASSSGQKATEAFF. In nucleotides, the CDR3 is TGTGCCAGCAGCTCCGGACAGAAAGCCACTGAAGCTTTCTTT. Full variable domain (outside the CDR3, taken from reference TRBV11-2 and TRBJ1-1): EAGVAQSPRYKIIEKRQSVAFWCNPISGHATLYWYQQILGQGPKLLIQFQNNGVVDDSQLPKDRFSAERLKGVDSTLKIQPAKLEDSAVYLCASSSGQKATEAFFGQGTRLTVV.

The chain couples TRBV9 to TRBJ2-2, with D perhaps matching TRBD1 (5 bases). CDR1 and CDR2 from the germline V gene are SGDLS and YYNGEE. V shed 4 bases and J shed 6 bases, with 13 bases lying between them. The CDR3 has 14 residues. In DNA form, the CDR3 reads TGTGCCAGCAGCTTTGACAGAATTTCCGGGGAGCTGTTTTTT. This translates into CASSFDRISGELFF.

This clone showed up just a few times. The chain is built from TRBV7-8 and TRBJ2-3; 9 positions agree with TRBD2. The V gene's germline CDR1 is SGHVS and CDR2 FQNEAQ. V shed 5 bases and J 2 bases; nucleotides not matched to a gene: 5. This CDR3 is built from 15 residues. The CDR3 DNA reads TGTGCCAGCAGCCCCCGACTAGCGGACACAGATACGCAGTATTTT. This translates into CASSPRLADTDTQYF.

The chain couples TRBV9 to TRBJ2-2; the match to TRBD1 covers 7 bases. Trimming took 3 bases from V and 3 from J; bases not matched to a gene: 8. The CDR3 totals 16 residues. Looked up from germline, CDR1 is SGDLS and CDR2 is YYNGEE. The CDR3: CASSADRVTDTGELFF. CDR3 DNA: TGTGCCAGCAGCGCTGACAGGGTAACAGACACCGGGGAGCTGTTTTTT.

Here the CDR3 reads CASSSSQGARTEAFF. The CDR3 DNA is TGTGCCAGCAGCTCCTCCCAGGGGGCGCGGACTGAAGCTTTCTTT. This rearrangement joins TRBV5-4 to TRBJ1-1; 8 positions match TRBD1. J was trimmed by 5 bases and V by 3 bases; bases with no gene match: 9. Germline lookup yields CDR1 SGHNT and CDR2 YYREEE (reference sequence). The length of the CDR3 is 15 residues.

CDR3 DNA sequence: TGTGCCAGCAGCCTGGACAGGGAAGGGCAGCCCCAGCATTTT. Translating it yields CASSLDREGQPQHF. The V call is TRBV5-6, the J call TRBJ1-5; 8 bases match TRBD1. The CDR3 has 14 residues. Germline V gene sequence: CDR1 SGHDT, CDR2 YYEEEE. Losses at the gene ends were 4 bases for V and 7 bases for J; bases not matched to a gene: 7.

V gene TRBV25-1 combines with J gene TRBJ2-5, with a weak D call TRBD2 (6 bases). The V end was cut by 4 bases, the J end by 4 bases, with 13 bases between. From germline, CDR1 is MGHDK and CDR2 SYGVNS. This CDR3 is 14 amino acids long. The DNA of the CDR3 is TGTGCCAGCAGTGGGGGCAGGAGGGGAGAGACCCAGTACTTC. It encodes CASSGGRRGETQYF.

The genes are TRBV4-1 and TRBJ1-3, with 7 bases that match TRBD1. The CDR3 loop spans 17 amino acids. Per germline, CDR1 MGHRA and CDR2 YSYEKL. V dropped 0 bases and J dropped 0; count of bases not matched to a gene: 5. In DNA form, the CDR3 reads TGCGCCAGCAGCCAAGACGAACAGGGGTACTCTGGAAACACCATATATTTT. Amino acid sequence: CASSQDEQGYSGNTIYF.

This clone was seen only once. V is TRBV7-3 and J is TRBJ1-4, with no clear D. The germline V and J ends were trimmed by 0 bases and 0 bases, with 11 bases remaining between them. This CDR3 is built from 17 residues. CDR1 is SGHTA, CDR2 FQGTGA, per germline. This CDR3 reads CASSLTAQVATNEKLFF. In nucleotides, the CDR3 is TGTGCCAGCAGCTTAACTGCGCAAGTTGCAACTAATGAAAAACTGTTTTTT.

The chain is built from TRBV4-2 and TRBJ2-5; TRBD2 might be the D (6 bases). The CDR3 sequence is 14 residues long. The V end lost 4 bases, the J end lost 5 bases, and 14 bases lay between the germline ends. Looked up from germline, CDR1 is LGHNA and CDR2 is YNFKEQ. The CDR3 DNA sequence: TGTGCCAGCAGCCCTCCCCGGAGCGGGGAGACCCAGTACTTC. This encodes CASSPPRSGETQYF.

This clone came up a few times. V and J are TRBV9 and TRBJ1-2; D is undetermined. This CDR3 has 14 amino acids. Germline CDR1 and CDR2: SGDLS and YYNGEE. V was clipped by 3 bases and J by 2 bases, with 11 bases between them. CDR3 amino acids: CASSGLSVNYGYTF. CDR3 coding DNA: TGTGCCAGCAGCGGTCTTTCGGTAAACTATGGCTACACCTTC.

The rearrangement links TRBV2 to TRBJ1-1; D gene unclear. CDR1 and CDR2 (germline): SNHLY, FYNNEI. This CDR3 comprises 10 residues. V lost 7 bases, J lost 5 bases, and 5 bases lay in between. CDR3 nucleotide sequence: TGTGCCAGCACGGGGACTGAAGCTTTCTTT. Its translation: CASTGTEAFF.

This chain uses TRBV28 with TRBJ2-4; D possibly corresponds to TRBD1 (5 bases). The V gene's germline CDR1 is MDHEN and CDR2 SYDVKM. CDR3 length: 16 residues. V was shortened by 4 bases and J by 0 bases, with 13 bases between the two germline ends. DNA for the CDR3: TGTGCCAGCAGTTCTACAGGTTCACTAGCCAAAAACATTCAGTACTTC. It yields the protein CASSSTGSLAKNIQYF.

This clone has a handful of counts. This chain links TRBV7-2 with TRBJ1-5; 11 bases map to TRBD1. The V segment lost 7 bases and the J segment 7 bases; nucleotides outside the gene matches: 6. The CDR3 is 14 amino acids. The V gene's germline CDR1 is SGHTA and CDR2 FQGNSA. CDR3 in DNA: TGTGCCAGCACCTCGGGACAGGGGGACCAGCCCCAGCATTTT. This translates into CASTSGQGDQPQHF.